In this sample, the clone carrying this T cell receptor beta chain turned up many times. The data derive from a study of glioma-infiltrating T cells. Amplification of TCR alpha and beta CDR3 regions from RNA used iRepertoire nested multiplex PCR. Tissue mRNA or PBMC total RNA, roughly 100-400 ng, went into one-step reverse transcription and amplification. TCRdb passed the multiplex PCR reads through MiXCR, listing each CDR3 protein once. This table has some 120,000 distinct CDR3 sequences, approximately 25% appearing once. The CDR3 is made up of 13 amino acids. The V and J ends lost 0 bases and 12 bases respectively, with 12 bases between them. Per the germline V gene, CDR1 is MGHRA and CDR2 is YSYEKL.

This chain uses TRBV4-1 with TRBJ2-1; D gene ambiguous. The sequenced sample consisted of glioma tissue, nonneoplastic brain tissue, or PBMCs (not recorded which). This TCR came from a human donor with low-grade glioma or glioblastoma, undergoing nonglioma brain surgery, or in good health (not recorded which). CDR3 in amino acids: CASSQESGPLQFF. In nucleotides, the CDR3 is TGCGCCAGCAGCCAAGAGTCAGGTCCTTTGCAGTTCTTC.